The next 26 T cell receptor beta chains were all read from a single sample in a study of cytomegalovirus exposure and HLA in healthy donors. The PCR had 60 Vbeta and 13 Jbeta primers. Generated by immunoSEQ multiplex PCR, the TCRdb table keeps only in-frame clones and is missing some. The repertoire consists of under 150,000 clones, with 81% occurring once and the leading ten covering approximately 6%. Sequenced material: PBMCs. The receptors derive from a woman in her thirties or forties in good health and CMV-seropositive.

The CDR3 nucleotides are TGTGCCAGCAGCGTAGCGGGAACGAACACTGAAGCTTTCTTT. Translated, it gives CASSVAGTNTEAFF. V gene TRBV9 combines with J gene TRBJ1-1; D not resolved. This CDR3 region has 14 residues. Germline loops: CDR1 SGDLS, CDR2 YYNGEE. V dropped 0 bases and J dropped 1 base, with 7 bases sitting between them.

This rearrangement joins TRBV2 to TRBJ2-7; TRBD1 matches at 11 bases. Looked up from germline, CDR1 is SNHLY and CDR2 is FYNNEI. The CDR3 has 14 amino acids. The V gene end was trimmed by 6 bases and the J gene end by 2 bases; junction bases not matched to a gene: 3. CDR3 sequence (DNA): TGTGCCAGCAGGGGGACAGGGGGGGCCTACGAGCAGTACTTC. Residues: CASRGTGGAYEQYF.

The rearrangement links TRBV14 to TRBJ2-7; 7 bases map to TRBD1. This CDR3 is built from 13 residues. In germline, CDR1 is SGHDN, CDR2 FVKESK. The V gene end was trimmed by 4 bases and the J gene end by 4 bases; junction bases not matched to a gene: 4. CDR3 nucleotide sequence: TGTGCCAGCAGCCCACAGGGGTGGTACGAGCAGTACTTC. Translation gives CASSPQGWYEQYF. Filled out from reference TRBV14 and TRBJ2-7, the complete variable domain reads EAGVTQFPSHSVIEKGQTVTLRCDPISGHDNLYWYRRVMGKEIKFLLHFVKESKQDESGMPNNRFLAERTGGTYSTLKVQPAELEDSGVYFCASSPQGWYEQYFGPGTRLTVT.

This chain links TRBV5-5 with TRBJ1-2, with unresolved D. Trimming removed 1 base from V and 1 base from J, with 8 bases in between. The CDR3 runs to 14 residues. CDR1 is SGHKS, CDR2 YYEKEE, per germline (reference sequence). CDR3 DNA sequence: TGTGCCAGCAGCTTGTCTGAGGGTAACTATGGCTACACCTTC. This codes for CASSLSEGNYGYTF.

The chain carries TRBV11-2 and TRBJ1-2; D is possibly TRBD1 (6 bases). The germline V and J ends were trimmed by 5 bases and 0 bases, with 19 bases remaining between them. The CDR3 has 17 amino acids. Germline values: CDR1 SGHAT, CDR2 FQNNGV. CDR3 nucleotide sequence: TGTGCCAGCAGCCCCAGACAGGCTAGGACGACTAACTATGGCTACACCTTC. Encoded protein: CASSPRQARTTNYGYTF.

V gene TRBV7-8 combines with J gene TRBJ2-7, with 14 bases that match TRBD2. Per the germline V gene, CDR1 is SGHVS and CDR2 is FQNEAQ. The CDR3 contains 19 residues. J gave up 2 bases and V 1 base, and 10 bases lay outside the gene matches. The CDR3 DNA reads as TGTGCCAGCAGCTTAGGATTGGGACTAGCGGGGGCCACCGCCTACGAGCAGTACTTC. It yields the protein CASSLGLGLAGATAYEQYF.

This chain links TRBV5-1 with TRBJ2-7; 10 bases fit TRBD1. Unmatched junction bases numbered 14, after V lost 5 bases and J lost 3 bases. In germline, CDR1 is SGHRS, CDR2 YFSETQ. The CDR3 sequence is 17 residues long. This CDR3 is CASRRGTGAPARYEQYF. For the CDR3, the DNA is TGCGCCAGCAGGCGGGGGACAGGGGCTCCCGCTCGCTACGAGCAGTACTTC.

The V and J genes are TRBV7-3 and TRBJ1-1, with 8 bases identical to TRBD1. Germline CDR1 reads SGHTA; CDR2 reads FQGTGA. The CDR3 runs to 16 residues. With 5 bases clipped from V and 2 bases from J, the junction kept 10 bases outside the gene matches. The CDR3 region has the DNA TGTGCCAGCAGCCCCGTGCCGGACAGGGTAAACACTGAAGCTTTCTTT. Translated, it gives CASSPVPDRVNTEAFF.

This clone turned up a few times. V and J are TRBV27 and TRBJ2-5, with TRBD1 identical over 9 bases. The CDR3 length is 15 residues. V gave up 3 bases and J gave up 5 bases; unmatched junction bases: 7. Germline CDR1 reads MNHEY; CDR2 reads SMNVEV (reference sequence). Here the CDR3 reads CASSFGRTGVETQYF. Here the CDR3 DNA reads TGTGCCAGCAGTTTTGGGAGGACAGGGGTCGAGACCCAGTACTTC.

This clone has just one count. CDR3 amino acids: CSVEGGYNEQFF. The CDR3 DNA sequence: TGCAGCGTTGAAGGCGGGTACAATGAGCAGTTCTTC. V and J are TRBV29-1 and TRBJ2-1; a possible D gene is TRBD2 (5 bases). Germline CDR1 is SQVTM and CDR2 is ANQGSEA. The CDR3 is made up of 12 amino acids. Trimming removed 1 base from V and 4 bases from J, with 5 bases in between.

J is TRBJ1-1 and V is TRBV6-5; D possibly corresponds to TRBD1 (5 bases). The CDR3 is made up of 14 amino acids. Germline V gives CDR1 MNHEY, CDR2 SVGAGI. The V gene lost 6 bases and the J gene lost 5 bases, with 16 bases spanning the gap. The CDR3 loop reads CASRGIRGTTEAFF. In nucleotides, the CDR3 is TGTGCCAGCAGGGGGATTAGGGGCACGACTGAAGCTTTCTTT.

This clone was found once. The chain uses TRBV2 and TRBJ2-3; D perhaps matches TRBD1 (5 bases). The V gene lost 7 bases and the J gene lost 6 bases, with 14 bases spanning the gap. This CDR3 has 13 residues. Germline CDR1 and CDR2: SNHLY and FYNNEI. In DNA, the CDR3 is TGTGCCAGCATTCTGGGCAGGGTGGATACGCAGTATTTT. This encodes CASILGRVDTQYF.

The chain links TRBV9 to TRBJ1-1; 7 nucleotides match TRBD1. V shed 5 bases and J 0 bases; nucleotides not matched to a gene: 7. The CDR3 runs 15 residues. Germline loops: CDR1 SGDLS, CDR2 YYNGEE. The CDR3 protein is CASSETQGLNTEAFF. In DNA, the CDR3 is TGTGCCAGCAGTGAAACACAGGGGCTGAACACTGAAGCTTTCTTT. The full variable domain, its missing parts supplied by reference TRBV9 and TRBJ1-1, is DSGVTQTPKHLITATGQRVTLRCSPRSGDLSVYWYQQSLDQGLQFLIQYYNGEERAKGNILERFSAQQFPDLHSELNLSSLELGDSALYFCASSETQGLNTEAFFGQGTRLTVV.

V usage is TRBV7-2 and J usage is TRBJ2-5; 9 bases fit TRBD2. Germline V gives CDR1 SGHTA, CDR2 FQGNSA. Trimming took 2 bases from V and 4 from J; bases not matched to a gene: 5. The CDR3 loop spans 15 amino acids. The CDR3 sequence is CASSLPVAGVETQYF. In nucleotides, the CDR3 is TGTGCCAGCAGCTTACCCGTAGCGGGAGTAGAGACCCAGTACTTC.

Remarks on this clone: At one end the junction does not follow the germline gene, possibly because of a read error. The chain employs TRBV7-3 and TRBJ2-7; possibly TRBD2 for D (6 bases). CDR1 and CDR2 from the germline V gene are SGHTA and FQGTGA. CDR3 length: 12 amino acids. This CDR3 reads CANQRSGRLRVF. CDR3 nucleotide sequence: TGTGCCAATCAGAGATCAGGGAGGCTGCGCGTTTTC. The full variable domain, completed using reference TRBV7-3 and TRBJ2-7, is GAGVSQTPSNKVTEKGKYVELRCDPISGHTALYWYRQSLGQGPEFLIYFQGTGAADDSGLPNDRFFAVRPEGSVSTLKIQRTERGDSAVYLCANQRSGRLRVFGPGTRLTVT.

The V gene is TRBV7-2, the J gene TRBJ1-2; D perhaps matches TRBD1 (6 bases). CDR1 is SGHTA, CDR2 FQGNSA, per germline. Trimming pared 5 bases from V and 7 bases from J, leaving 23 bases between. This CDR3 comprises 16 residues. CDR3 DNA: TGTGCCAGCAGCCCCTACCTACAGGGAAGGAGTCTTGGCTACACCTTC. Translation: CASSPYLQGRSLGYTF. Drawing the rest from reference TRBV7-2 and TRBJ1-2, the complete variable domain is GAGVSQSPSNKVTEKGKDVELRCDPISGHTALYWYRQSLGQGLEFLIYFQGNSAPDKSGLPSDRFSAERTGGSVSTLTIQRTQQEDSAVYLCASSPYLQGRSLGYTFGSGTRLTVV.

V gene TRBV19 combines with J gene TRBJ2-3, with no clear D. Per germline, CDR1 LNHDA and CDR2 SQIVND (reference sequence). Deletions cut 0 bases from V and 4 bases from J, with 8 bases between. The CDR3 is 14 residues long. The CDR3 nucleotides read TGTGCCAGTAGTATAGAGAGGTTTTCAGATACGCAGTATTTT. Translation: CASSIERFSDTQYF.

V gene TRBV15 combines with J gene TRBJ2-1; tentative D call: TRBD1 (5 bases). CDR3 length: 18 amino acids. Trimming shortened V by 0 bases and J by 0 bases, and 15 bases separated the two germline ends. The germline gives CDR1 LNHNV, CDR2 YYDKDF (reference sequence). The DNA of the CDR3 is TGTGCCACCAGCAGAGATCAAGTAGGGGTGGGCTCCTACAATGAGCAGTTCTTC. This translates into CATSRDQVGVGSYNEQFF.

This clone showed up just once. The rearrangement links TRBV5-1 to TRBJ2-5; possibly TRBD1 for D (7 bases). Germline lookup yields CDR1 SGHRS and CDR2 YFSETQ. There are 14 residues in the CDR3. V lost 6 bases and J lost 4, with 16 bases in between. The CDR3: CASMAGGRVETQYF. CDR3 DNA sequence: TGCGCCAGCATGGCAGGGGGGCGGGTAGAGACCCAGTACTTC.

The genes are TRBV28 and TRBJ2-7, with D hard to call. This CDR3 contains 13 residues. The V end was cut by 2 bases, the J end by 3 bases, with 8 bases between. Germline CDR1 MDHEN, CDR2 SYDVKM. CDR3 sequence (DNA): TGTGCCAGCAGTTTAGGGCCGATCTACGAGCAGTACTTC. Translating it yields CASSLGPIYEQYF.

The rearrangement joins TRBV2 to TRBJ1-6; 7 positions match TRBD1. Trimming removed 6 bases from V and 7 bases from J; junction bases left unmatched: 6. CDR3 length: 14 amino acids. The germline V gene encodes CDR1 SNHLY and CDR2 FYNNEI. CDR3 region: CASSRDRLNSPLHF. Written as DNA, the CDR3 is TGTGCCAGCAGCAGGGACAGATTAAATTCACCCCTCCACTTT.

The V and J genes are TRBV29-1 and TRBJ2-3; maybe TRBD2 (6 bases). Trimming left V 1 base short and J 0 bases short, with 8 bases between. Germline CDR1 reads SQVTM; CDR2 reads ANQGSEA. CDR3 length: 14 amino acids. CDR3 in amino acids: CSVEGGTSTDTQYF. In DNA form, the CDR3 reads TGCAGCGTTGAAGGGGGGACTAGCACAGATACGCAGTATTTT.

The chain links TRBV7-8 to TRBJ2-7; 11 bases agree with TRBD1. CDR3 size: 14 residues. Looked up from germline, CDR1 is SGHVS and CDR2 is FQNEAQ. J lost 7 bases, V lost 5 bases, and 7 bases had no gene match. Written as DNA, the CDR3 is TGTGCCAGCAGCACGGACAGGGGGCCGGGAGAGCAGTACTTC. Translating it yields CASSTDRGPGEQYF.

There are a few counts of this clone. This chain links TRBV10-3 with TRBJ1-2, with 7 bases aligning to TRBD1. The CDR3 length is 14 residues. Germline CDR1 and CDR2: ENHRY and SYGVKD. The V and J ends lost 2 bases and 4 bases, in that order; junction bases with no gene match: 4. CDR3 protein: CAISERRGPYGYTF. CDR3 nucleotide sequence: TGTGCCATCAGTGAGCGTAGGGGGCCCTATGGCTACACCTTC.

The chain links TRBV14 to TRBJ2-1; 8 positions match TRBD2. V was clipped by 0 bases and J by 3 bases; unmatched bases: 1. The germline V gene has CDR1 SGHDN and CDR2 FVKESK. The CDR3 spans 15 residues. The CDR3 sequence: CASSQEREVYNEQFF. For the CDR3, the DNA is TGTGCCAGCAGCCAAGAGCGGGAGGTCTACAATGAGCAGTTCTTC.

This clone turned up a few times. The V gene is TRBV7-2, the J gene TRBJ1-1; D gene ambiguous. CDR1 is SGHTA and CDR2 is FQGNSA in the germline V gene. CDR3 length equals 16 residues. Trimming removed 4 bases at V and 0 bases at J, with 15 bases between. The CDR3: CASSSTWGGMNTEAFF. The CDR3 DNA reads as TGTGCCAGCAGCTCCACATGGGGAGGCATGAACACTGAAGCTTTCTTT.